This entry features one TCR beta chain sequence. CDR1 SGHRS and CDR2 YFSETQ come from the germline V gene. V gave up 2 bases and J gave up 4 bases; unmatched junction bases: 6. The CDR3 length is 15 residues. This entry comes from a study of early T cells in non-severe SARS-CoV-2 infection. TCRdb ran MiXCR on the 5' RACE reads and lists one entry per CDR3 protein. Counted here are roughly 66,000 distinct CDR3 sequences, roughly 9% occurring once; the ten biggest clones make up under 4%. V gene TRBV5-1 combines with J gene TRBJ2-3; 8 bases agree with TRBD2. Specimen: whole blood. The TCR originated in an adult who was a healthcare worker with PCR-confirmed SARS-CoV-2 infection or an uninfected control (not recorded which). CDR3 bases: TGCGCCAGCAGCTTAGAGCGGGGGAGACCAGATACGCAGTATTTT. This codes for CASSLERGRPDTQYF.